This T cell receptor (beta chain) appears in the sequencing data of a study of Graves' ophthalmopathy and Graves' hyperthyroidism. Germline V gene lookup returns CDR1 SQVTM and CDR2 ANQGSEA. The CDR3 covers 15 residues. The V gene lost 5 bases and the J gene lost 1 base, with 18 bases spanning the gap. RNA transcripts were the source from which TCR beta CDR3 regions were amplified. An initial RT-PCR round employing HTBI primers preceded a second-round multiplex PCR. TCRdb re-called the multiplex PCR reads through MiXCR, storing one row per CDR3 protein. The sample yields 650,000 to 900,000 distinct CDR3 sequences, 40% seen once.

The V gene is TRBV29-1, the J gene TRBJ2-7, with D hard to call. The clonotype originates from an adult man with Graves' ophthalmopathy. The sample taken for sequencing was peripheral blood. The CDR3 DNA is TGCAGCGTTACGGGTGCAGAGCCAAGTTCCTACGAGCAGTACTTC. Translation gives CSVTGAEPSSYEQYF.